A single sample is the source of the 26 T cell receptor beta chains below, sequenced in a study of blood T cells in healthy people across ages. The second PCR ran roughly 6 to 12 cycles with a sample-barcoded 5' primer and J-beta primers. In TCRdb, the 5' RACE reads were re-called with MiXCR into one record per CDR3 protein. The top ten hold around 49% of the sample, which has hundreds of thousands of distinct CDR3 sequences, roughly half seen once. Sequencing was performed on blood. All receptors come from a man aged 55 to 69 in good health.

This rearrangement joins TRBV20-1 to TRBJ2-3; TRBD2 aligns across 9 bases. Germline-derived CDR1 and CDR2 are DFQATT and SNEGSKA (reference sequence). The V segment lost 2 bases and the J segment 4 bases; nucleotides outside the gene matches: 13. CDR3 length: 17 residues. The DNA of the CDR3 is TGCAGTGCTAGACGGGTAGCGGGAGTCGCTAGCGCAGATACGCAGTATTTT. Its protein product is CSARRVAGVASADTQYF.

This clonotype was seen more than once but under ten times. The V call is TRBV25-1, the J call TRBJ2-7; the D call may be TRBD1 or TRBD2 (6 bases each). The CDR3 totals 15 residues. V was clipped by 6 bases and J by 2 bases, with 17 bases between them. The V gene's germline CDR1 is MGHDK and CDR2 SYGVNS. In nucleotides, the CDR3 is TGTGCCAGCAGGCCCGAAGGGGGGCGCCCCTACGAGCAGTACTTC. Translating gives CASRPEGGRPYEQYF.

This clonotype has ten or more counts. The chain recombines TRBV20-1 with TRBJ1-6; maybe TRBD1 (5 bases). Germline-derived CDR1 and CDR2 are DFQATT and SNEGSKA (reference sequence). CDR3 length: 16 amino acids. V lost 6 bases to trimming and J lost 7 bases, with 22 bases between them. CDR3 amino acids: CSAPPQGLMANSPLHF. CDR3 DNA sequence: TGCAGTGCCCCCCCTCAGGGTTTGATGGCGAATTCACCCCTCCACTTT.

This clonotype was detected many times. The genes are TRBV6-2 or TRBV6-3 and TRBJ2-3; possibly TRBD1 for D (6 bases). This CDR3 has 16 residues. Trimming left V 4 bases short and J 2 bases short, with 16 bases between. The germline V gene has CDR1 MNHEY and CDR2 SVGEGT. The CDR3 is CASSSRQVLFTDTQYF. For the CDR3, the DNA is TGTGCCAGCAGTTCGCGACAGGTTCTATTCACAGATACGCAGTATTTT.

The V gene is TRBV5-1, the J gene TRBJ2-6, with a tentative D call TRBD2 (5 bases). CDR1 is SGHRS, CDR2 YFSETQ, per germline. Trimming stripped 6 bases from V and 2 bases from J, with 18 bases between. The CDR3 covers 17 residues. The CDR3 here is CASTTGSLNAGANVLTF. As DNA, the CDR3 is TGCGCCAGCACCACGGGGTCCCTGAACGCTGGGGCCAACGTCCTGACTTTC.

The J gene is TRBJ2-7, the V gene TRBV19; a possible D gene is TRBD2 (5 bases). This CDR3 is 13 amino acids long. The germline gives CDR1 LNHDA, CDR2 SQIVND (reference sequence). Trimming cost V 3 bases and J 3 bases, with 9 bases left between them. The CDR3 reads CASSIGEGYEQYF. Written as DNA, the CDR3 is TGTGCCAGTAGTATTGGAGAGGGCTACGAGCAGTACTTC. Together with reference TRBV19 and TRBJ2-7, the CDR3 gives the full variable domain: DGGITQSPKYLFRKEGQNVTLSCEQNLNHDAMYWYRQDPGQGLRLIYYSQIVNDFQKGDIAEGYSVSREKKESFPLTVTSAQKNPTAFYLCASSIGEGYEQYFGPGTRLTVT.

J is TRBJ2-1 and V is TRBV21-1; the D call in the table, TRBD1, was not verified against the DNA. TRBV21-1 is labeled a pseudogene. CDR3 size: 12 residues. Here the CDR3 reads CASSKEWDHQFF. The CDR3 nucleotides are TGTGCCAGCAGCAAAGAGTGGGACCATCAGTTCTTC.

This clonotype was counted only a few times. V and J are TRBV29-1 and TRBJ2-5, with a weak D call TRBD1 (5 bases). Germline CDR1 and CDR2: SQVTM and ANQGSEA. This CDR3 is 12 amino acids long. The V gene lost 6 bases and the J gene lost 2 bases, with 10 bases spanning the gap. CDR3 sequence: CSVRQPQETQYF. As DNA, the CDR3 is TGCAGCGTGAGACAGCCTCAAGAGACCCAGTACTTC.

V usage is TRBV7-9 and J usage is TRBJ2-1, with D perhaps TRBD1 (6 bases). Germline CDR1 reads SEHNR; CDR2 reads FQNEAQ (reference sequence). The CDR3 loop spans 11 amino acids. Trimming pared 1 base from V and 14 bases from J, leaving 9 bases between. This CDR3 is CASSLGGQEFF. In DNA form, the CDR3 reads TGTGCCAGCAGCTTAGGGGGGCAGGAGTTCTTC.

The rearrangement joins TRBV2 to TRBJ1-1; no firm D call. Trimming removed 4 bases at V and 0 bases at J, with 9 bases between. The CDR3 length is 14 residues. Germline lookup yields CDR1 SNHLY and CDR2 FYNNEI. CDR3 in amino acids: CASSGGQVNTEAFF. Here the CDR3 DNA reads TGTGCCAGCAGTGGAGGGCAGGTGAACACTGAAGCTTTCTTT. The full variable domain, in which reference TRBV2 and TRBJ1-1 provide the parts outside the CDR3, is EPEVTQTPSHQVTQMGQEVILRCVPISNHLYFYWYRQILGQKVEFLVSFYNNEISEKSEIFDDQFSVERPDGSNFTLKIRSTKLEDSAMYFCASSGGQVNTEAFFGQGTRLTVV.

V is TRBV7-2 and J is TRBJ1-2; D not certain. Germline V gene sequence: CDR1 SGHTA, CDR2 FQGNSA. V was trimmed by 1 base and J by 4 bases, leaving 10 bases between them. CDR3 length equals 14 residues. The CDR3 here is CASSLVDRAYGYTF. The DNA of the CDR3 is TGTGCCAGCAGCTTAGTGGATAGGGCCTATGGCTACACCTTC.

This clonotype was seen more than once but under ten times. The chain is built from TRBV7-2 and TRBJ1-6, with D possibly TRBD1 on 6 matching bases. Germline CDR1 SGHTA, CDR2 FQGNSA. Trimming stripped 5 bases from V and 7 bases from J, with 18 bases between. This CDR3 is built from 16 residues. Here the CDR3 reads CASSPPGARSNSPLHF. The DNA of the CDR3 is TGTGCCAGCAGCCCACCGGGGGCTCGGAGCAATTCACCCCTCCACTTT. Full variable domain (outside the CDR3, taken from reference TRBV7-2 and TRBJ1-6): GAGVSQSPSNKVTEKGKDVELRCDPISGHTALYWYRQSLGQGLEFLIYFQGNSAPDKSGLPSDRFSAERTGGSVSTLTIQRTQQEDSAVYLCASSPPGARSNSPLHFGNGTRLTVT.

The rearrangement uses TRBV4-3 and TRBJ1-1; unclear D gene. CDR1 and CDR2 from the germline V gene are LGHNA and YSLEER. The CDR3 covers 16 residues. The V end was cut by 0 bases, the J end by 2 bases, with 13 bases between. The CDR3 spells CASSQETRWSNTEAFF. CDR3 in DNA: TGCGCCAGCAGCCAAGAGACCCGGTGGAGTAACACTGAAGCTTTCTTT.

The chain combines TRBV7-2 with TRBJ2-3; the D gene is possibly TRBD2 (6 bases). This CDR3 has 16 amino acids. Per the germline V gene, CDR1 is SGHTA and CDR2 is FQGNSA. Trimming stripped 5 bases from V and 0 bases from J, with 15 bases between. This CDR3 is CASSPIIAASTDTQYF. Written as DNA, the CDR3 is TGTGCCAGCAGCCCAATTATAGCGGCTAGCACAGATACGCAGTATTTT.

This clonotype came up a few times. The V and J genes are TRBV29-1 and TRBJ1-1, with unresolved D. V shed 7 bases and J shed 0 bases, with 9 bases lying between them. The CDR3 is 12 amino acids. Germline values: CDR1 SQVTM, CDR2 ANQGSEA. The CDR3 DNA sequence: TGCAGCGGAAACAGCATGAACACTGAAGCTTTCTTT. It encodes CSGNSMNTEAFF.

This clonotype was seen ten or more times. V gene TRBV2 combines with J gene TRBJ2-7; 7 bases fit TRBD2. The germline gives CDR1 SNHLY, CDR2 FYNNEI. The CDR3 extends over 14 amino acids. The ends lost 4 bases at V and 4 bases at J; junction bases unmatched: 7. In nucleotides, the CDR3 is TGTGCCAGCAGTGTTGGGACTATCAATTACGAGCAGTACTTC. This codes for CASSVGTINYEQYF.

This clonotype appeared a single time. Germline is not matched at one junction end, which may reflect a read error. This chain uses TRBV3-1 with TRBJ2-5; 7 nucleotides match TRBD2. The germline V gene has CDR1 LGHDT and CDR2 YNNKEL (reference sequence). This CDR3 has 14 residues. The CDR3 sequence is CASSQAGGLETQYF. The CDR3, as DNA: TGTGCCAGCAGCCAAGCGGGGGGTCTAGAGACTCAGTACTTC.

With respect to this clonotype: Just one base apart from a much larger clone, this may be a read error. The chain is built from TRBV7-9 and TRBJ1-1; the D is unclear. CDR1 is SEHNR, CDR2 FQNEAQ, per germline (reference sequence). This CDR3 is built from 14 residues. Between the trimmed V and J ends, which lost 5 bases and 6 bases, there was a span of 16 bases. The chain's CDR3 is CASSRGRDKAEAFF. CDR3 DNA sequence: TGTGCCAGCAGCCGCGGAAGGGATAAGGCTGAAGCTTTCTTT. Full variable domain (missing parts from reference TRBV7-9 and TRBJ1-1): DTGVSQNPRHKITKRGQNVTFRCDPISEHNRLYWYRQTLGQGPEFLTYFQNEAQLEKSRLLSDRFSAERPKGSFSTLEIQRTEQGDSAMYLCASSRGRDKAEAFFGQGTRLTVV.

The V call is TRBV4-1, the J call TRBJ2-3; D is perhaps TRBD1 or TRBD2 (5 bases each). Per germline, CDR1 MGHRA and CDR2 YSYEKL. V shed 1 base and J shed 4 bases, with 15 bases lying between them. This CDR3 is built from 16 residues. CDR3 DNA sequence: TGCGCCAGCAGCCAAGGAGTCCGGGACCCCCCAGATACGCAGTATTTT. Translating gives CASSQGVRDPPDTQYF.

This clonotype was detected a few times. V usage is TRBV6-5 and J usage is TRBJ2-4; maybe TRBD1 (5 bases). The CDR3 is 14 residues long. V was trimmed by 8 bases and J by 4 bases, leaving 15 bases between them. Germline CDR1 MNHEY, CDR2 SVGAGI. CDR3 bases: TGTGCCAGCTCCCCGCCAGACAGAAAAAACATTCAGTACTTC. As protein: CASSPPDRKNIQYF.

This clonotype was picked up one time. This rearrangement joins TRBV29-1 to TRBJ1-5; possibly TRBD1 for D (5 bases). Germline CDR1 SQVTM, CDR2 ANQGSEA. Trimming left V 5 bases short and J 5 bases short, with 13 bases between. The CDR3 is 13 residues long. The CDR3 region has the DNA TGCAGCGTTAAGATGGGGGGGGATCAGCCCCAGCATTTT. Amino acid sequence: CSVKMGGDQPQHF.

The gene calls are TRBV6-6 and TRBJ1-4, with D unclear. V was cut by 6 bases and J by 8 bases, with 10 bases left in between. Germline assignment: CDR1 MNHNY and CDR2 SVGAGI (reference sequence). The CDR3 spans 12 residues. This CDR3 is CASSPLSEKLFF. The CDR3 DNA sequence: TGTGCCAGCAGCCCCCTGAGCGAAAAACTGTTTTTT.

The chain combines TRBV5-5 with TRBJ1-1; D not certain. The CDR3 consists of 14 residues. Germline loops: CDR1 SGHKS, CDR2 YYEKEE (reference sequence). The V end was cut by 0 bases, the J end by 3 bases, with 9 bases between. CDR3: CASSLVPGYTEAFF. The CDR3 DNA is TGTGCCAGCAGCTTGGTACCCGGGTACACTGAAGCTTTCTTT.

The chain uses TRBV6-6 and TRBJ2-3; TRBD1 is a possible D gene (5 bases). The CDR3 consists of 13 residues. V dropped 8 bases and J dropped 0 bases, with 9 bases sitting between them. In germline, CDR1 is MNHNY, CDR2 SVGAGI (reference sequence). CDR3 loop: CASCQGSTDTQYF. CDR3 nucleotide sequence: TGTGCCAGCTGCCAGGGAAGCACAGATACGCAGTATTTT.

CDR3 region: CASSLESLLGRSYEQYF. The CDR3 bases are TGTGCCAGCAGCTTAGAATCCCTATTGGGCAGATCCTACGAGCAGTACTTC. The rearrangement links TRBV11-2 to TRBJ2-7, with D unclear. Trimming pared 0 bases from V and 1 base from J, leaving 16 bases between. In germline, CDR1 is SGHAT, CDR2 FQNNGV. CDR3 size: 17 residues.

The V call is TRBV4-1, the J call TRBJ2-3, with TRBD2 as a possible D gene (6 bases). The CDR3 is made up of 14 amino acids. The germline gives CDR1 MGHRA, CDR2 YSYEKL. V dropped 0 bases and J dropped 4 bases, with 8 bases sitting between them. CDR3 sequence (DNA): TGCGCCAGCAGCCAAGATGGCGGGGCAGATACGCAGTATTTT. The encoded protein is CASSQDGGADTQYF.